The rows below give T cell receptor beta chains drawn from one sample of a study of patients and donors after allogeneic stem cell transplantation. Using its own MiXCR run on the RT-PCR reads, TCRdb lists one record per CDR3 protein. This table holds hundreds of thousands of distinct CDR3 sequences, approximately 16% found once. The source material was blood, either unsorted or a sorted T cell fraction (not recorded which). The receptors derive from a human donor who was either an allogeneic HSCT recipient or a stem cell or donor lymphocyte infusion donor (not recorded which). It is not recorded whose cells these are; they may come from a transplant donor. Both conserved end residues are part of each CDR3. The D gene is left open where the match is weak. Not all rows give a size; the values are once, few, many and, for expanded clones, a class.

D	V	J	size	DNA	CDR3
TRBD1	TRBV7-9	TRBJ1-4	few	TGTGCCAGCAGCTCTATGGGACAGCCTGAAAAACTGTTTTTT	CASSSMGQPEKLFF
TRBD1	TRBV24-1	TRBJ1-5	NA	TGTGCCACCAGTGAAGGGACAGGGGAGCAGCCCCAGCATTTT	CATSEGTGEQPQHF
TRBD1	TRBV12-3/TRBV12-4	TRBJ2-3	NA	TGCAGGGACAGATACACAGATACGCAGTATTTT	CRDRYTDTQYF
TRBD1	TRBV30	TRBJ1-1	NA	TGTGCCTGGAGTGTAAGGGACAGGGGAAACACTGAAGCTTTCTTT	CAWSVRDRGNTEAFF
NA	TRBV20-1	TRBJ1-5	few	TGCAGTGCTAGTGGGGGAAGCAATCAGCCCCAGCATTTT	CSASGGSNQPQHF
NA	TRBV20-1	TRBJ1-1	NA	TGCAGTGCTAGACCCGAGGGCGAAGCTTTCTTT	CSARPEGEAFF
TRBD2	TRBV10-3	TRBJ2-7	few	TGTGCCATCAGTAGACGATCTAGCGGGGGGATTCAGGAGCAGTACTTC	CAISRRSSGGIQEQYF
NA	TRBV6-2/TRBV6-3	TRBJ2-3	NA	TGTGCCAGCAGTTACTCGAAAGGGGGAAAACCAGATACGCAGTATTTT	CASSYSKGGKPDTQYF
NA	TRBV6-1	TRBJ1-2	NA	TGTGCCAGCAGTGTACGGCGTGGCAGTGGCTACACCTTC	CASSVRRGSGYTF
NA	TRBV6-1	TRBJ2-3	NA	TGTGCCAGCAGCCGACGCTTGGAAGGGACAGATACGCAGTATTTT	CASSRRLEGTDTQYF
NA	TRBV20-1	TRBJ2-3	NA	TGCAGTGCTAGCCGGGACTCGCACACAGATACGCAGTATTTT	CSASRDSHTDTQYF
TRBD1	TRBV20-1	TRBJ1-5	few	TGCAGTGCTAGATTAGACAGGGACGGGCCCCAGCATTTT	CSARLDRDGPQHF
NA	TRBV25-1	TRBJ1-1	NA	TGTGCCAGCAGTGATGTAGGGCTCAACACTGAAGCTTTCTTT	CASSDVGLNTEAFF
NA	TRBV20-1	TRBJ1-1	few	TGCAGTGCTAGAGATCCGGGGGCGAACACTGAAGCTTTCTTT	CSARDPGANTEAFF
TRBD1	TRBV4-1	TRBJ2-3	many	TGCGCCAGCAGCCAAGATATGGGACAGCACACAGATACGCAGTATTTT	CASSQDMGQHTDTQYF
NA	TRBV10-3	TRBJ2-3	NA	TGTGCCAGCCGAGCCCGCACAGATACGCAGTATTTT	CASRARTDTQYF
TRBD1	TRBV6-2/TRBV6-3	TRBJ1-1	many	TGTGCCAGCAGATCAGGGGGCGCGGGGACTGAAGCTTTCTTT	CASRSGGAGTEAFF
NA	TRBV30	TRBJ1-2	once	TGTGCCTGGAGTTACGACCCTAACTATGGCTACACCTTC	CAWSYDPNYGYTF
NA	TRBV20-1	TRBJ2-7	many	TGCAGTGCTGCAGTCGGGAATTACGAGCAGTACTTC	CSAAVGNYEQYF
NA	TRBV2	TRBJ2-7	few	TGTGCCAGCATCAACCGGGTCTTTCCTCCCTACGAGCAGTACTTC	CASINRVFPPYEQYF
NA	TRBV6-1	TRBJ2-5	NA	TGTGCCAGCACCCCCATCTTGGGTTCGGAGACCCAGTACTTC	CASTPILGSETQYF